This T cell receptor beta chain was recorded in a study of Ad26.COV2.S vaccination and SARS-CoV-2 variants. Treatment denoted: roughly 19 received Ad26.COV2.S at low or high dose, single or two shots; about five received placebo; per-sample allocation not given. Sampling was performed 63 days after the first vaccine or placebo injection. CDR3 length equals 15 residues. Germline V gives CDR1 KGHSH, CDR2 LQKENI. Trimming took 5 bases from V and 5 from J, leaving 19 bases between them. Measured with immunoSEQ multiplex PCR; TCRdb has only the in-frame clones, and not every one. Of about 500,000 clones in the sample, nearly 90% were seen once.

The chain links TRBV18 to TRBJ2-7; unclear D gene. The starting material was peripheral blood, obtained in a trial of Ad26.COV2.S vaccine versus placebo. The sequence was obtained from a person aged 18-60 years who received the Ad26.COV2.S COVID-19 vaccine or a placebo. The DNA of the CDR3 is TGTGCCAGCTCATCCAGAATCGTTACGACTGACGAGCAGTACTTC. Protein product: CASSSRIVTTDEQYF.